The clone carrying this T cell receptor beta chain was seen a handful of times. Its antigen is as yet unknown. This specimen comes from a study of cytomegalovirus exposure and HLA in healthy donors. PCR used 60 Vbeta primers and 13 Jbeta primers. Here immunoSEQ multiplex PCR was the method, and the copy in TCRdb shows in-frame clones only, minus some. Of around 70,000 clones in the sample, around two thirds are singletons; the top ten hold roughly 4.4%. V lost 5 bases to trimming and J lost 2 bases, with 6 bases between them. The CDR3 has 12 residues. Per germline, CDR1 LNHNV and CDR2 YYDKDF (reference sequence). General observations from the study: When a later analysis compared HLA-associated TCR beta chains with equally common others, the HLA-associated chains turned out to be more clonally expanded and to have lower generation probabilities. Roughly uniform depth of sequencing across donors was assumed in presence/absence analyses. Most CMV-associated TCR beta chains were later found to appear HLA-restricted.

V gene TRBV15 combines with J gene TRBJ1-1; D remains ambiguous. The sample consisted of PBMCs. The source is a man in his fifties or sixties in good health and CMV-seropositive. CDR3 amino acids: CATSGINTEAFF. In DNA form, the CDR3 reads TGTGCCACCAGCGGCATCAACACTGAAGCTTTCTTT.